The 6 T cell receptor beta chains below all came from one sample that was sequenced in a study of blood T cell repertoires in COVID-19. TCRdb's copy holds only in-frame clones and misses some; the assay was immunoSEQ multiplex PCR. This sample has some 62,000 clones; around 82% occur once, and the top ten carry 14%. Specimen: peripheral blood. These receptors were obtained from a man aged 60-69 years with COVID-19, enrolled during active disease.

The chain has TRBV10-2 and TRBJ2-1; D is possibly TRBD1 (5 bases). CDR1 is WSHSY and CDR2 is SAAADI in the germline V gene. The V end was cut by 6 bases, the J end by 1 base, with 7 bases between. This CDR3 region has 13 residues. DNA of the CDR3: TGCGCCAGCAGGGACATATCCTACAATGAGCAGTTCTTC. It codes for CASRDISYNEQFF.

This clone was observed once. The chain is built from TRBV11-2 and TRBJ2-3; 9 nucleotides line up with TRBD1. There are 15 residues in the CDR3. The germline V gene encodes CDR1 SGHAT and CDR2 FQNNGV. J was trimmed by 7 bases and V by 5 bases; bases with no gene match: 10. DNA for the CDR3: TGTGCCAGCAGCCCTAACAGGGGGCGAGGGTATACGCAGTATTTT. Its translation is CASSPNRGRGYTQYF.

The chain employs TRBV9 and TRBJ1-3, with D uncertain. Looked up from germline, CDR1 is SGDLS and CDR2 is YYNGEE. V was cut by 0 bases and J by 1 base, with 8 bases left in between. This CDR3 has 15 amino acids. DNA of the CDR3: TGTGCCAGCAGCGTAGGGCTGTCATCTGGAAACACCATATATTTT. Translating it yields CASSVGLSSGNTIYF.

The table lists this clone with a count of one. The CDR3, as DNA: TGTGCCAGCAGTTTACCCCCACTCCTAGCGGGCGACTCTGGGGCCAACGTCCTGACTTTC. This translates into CASSLPPLLAGDSGANVLTF. The V call is TRBV27, the J call TRBJ2-6; 8 bases are a match to TRBD2. CDR1 and CDR2 from the germline V gene are MNHEY and SMNVEV (reference sequence). The J segment lost 0 bases and the V segment lost 2 bases, leaving 12 bases of the junction unmatched. CDR3 length: 20 amino acids.

The chain carries TRBV10-2 and TRBJ1-4; tentatively, D is TRBD1 (6 bases). Germline CDR1 reads WSHSY; CDR2 reads SAAADI. The V gene lost 8 bases and the J gene lost 4 bases, with 17 bases spanning the gap. This CDR3 is 15 amino acids long. The CDR3 bases are TGCGCCAGCTCCCAGTCCCCAGGGGATAATGAAAAACTGTTTTTT. Translated: CASSQSPGDNEKLFF.

The chain combines TRBV6-2 or TRBV6-3 with TRBJ2-3; D call uncertain. Germline V gene sequence: CDR1 MNHEY, CDR2 SVGEGT. With 6 bases removed from V and 3 bases from J, the gap between germline ends came to 13 bases. The CDR3 consists of 14 residues. The CDR3 nucleotides read TGTGCCAGCAGCCCTCCTTTCAGGACAGATACGCAGTATTTT. Amino acids: CASSPPFRTDTQYF.